These 7 T cell receptor beta chains were all obtained from the same sample, sequenced in a study of T-cell memory formation after mild COVID-19. TCRdb re-analysed the 5' RACE reads in MiXCR, keeping a single row per CDR3 protein. The table has about 210,000 distinct CDR3 sequences, roughly a tenth seen once. The source material was PBMCs or a T cell subset sorted from them (not recorded which). The receptors stem from a man younger than 35 who had mild COVID-19 (a few samples of this study predate the infection). Cell type and time point are not known.

V and J are TRBV12-3 or TRBV12-4 and TRBJ1-2, with 7 positions matching TRBD1. Unmatched junction bases numbered 8, after V lost 8 bases and J lost 8 bases. The CDR3 covers 12 residues. The CDR3 DNA follows: TGTGCCAGCGGGATTACAGGGGACGGCTACACCTTC. Amino acid sequence: CASGITGDGYTF.

The table lists this clonotype with many counts. This chain links TRBV7-2 with TRBJ1-1, with 12 bases lining up with TRBD1. The V and J ends lost 4 bases and 4 bases, in that order; junction bases with no gene match: 7. Germline V gives CDR1 SGHTA, CDR2 FQGNSA. CDR3 length equals 16 residues. The CDR3 DNA follows: TGTGCCAGCAGCTGGGGACAGGGGGCAGGCGGCACTGAAGCTTTCTTT. Its protein product is CASSWGQGAGGTEAFF.

V is TRBV28 and J is TRBJ1-2; no firm D call. Germline lookup yields CDR1 MDHEN and CDR2 SYDVKM. Trimming removed 2 bases at V and 6 bases at J, with 10 bases between. The CDR3 spans 13 residues. The CDR3 protein is CASSLRTPDGYTF. In DNA form, the CDR3 reads TGTGCCAGCAGTTTACGTACCCCCGATGGCTACACCTTC.

This clonotype was detected ten times or more. The chain carries TRBV28 and TRBJ2-7; 7 positions match TRBD2. Trimming removed 7 bases from V and 3 bases from J; junction bases left unmatched: 18. CDR3 size: 17 residues. Germline values: CDR1 MDHEN, CDR2 SYDVKM. This CDR3 is CASNAGGWAPPFYEQYV. The CDR3 DNA reads TGTGCCAGCAACGCCGGGGGGTGGGCACCGCCATTCTACGAGCAGTACGTC.

The V and J genes are TRBV27 and TRBJ2-2; D remains ambiguous. This CDR3 has 13 amino acids. Germline lookup yields CDR1 MNHEY and CDR2 SMNVEV (reference sequence). V lost 5 bases to trimming and J lost 4 bases, with 8 bases between them. The CDR3 DNA is TGTGCCAGCAGTGTCCCTCCCACCGGGGAGCTGTTTTTT. This encodes CASSVPPTGELFF.

The rearrangement links TRBV20-1 to TRBJ1-2, with 7 bases that match TRBD1. Per the germline V gene, CDR1 is DFQATT and CDR2 is SNEGSKA (reference sequence). The CDR3 is 15 residues long. J gave up 8 bases and V 0 bases, and 12 bases lay outside the gene matches. CDR3 amino acids: CSAREGQSPGWGYTF. CDR3 nucleotides: TGCAGTGCTAGAGAGGGACAGTCACCCGGGTGGGGCTACACCTTC.

This chain joins TRBV7-2 and TRBJ1-1; TRBD1 aligns across 8 bases. Germline V gives CDR1 SGHTA, CDR2 FQGNSA. This CDR3 region has 14 residues. V lost 6 bases to trimming and J lost 3 bases; unmatched junction nucleotides: 6. DNA for the CDR3: TGTGCCAGCAGACCGGGACAGGTACACACTGAAGCTTTCTTT. Amino acid sequence: CASRPGQVHTEAFF.